This TCR beta chain was sequenced for a study of beta chain features in type 1 diabetes. There are a few counts of this clone. What it recognizes is unknown. The authors reverse transcribed all of the isolated RNA, so sequencing captured expressed TCRB transcripts. Data came from immunoSEQ multiplex PCR; TCRdb stores just in-frame clones and leaves some out. The data contain 150,000 to 190,000 clones, around 8.5% of them singletons. The study, taken as a whole, reports: TCRB CDR3s were moderately but significantly shorter in Type 1 diabetes patients in all four CD4+ subsets. Compared with healthy donors, patients appeared to share more similar naive, central memory and regulatory TCRB repertoires.

CDR3 length equals 16 residues. With V trimmed by 1 base and J by 2 bases, 4 bases remained unmatched. CDR1 SGHTA and CDR2 FQGNSA come from the germline V gene. The sequence was collected from a man aged 18 to 35 in good health. The gene calls are TRBV7-2 and TRBJ2-3; TRBD2 matches 9 bases. Sequencing input: central memory CD4+ T cells from blood. CDR3 region: CASSLGLAGFTDTQYF. The CDR3 nucleotides read TGTGCCAGCAGCTTAGGCCTAGCGGGGTTCACAGATACGCAGTATTTT.